The T cell receptor beta chain described here comes from a study of Ad26.COV2.S vaccination and SARS-CoV-2 variants. On this clone: Its antigen is undetermined.

Study findings and constraints: Marked by substantial breadth, spike-specific CD8+ and CD4+ T cell responses were reportedly seen after vaccination.

Only in-frame clones appear in the TCRdb table, and some are missing; sequencing was by immunoSEQ multiplex PCR. Altogether approximately 240,000 clones are present, roughly 88% being singletons, with the ten largest covering about 10%. The V gene's germline CDR1 is LNHNV and CDR2 YYDKDF (reference sequence). The CDR3 sequence is 13 residues long. Trimming took 3 bases from V and 2 from J, leaving 8 bases between them. Treatment: some 20 received Ad26.COV2.S at low or high dose, single or two shots; several received placebo; per-sample allocation not given. Sample collection was performed on day 63 after the first vaccine or placebo injection.

The sample in question was peripheral blood, obtained in a trial of Ad26.COV2.S vaccine versus placebo. This receptor was taken from a person aged 18-65 years who received the Ad26.COV2.S COVID-19 vaccine or a placebo. V is TRBV15 and J is TRBJ2-7, with TRBD2 as a possible D gene (5 bases). Here the CDR3 reads CATSRAGPYEQYF. In DNA form, the CDR3 reads TGTGCCACCAGCAGGGCGGGCCCCTACGAGCAGTACTTC.